These 20 T cell receptor beta chains originate from one sample sequenced in a study of blood T cell repertoires in COVID-19. Measured with immunoSEQ multiplex PCR; TCRdb has only the in-frame clones, and not every one. The table records around 100,000 clones, roughly 80% of them present only once. The sample was peripheral blood. These receptors originate from a human donor in a cohort sampled during active COVID-19.

The chain links TRBV5-8 to TRBJ1-5, with 9 bases that match TRBD1. The CDR3 spans 15 residues. V lost 4 bases and J lost 6; bases outside the gene matches: 8. From germline, CDR1 is SGHTS and CDR2 YDEGEE. The CDR3 coding sequence is TGTGCCAGCAGCATAGGACAGGGGAGGTTTCAGCCCCAGCATTTT. Amino acids: CASSIGQGRFQPQHF.

The chain joins TRBV19 to TRBJ2-3; 8 bases match TRBD1. Germline V lookup: CDR1 LNHDA, CDR2 SQIVND (reference sequence). Unmatched junction bases numbered 10, after V lost 5 bases and J lost 3 bases. The CDR3 runs to 16 residues. The CDR3: CASSQGQGRRTDTQYF. CDR3 nucleotides: TGTGCCAGTAGTCAAGGACAGGGACGGAGGACAGATACGCAGTATTTT.

This clone was counted a single time. The chain links TRBV4-3 to TRBJ2-4, with TRBD2 as a possible D gene (6 bases). Germline CDR1 LGHNA, CDR2 YSLEER. Trimming left V 0 bases short and J 1 base short, with 19 bases between. This CDR3 region has 19 residues. DNA for the CDR3: TGCGCCAGCAGCCAAGATAGGCAGCCGGGAGTGGAGGCCAAAAACATTCAGTACTTC. As protein: CASSQDRQPGVEAKNIQYF.

The genes are TRBV4-1 and TRBJ1-1; a possible D gene is TRBD1 (5 bases). Between the trimmed V and J ends, which lost 0 bases and 2 bases, there was a span of 13 bases. From germline, CDR1 is MGHRA and CDR2 YSYEKL. The CDR3 runs to 16 residues. CDR3 nucleotide sequence: TGCGCCAGCAGCCAAGATTATTTGGGGGGAAACACTGAAGCTTTCTTT. Its protein product is CASSQDYLGGNTEAFF.

This clone came up a few times. The chain recombines TRBV5-5 with TRBJ2-7, with 9 bases aligning to TRBD2. V lost 4 bases and J lost 3; bases outside the gene matches: 5. CDR1 and CDR2 from the germline V gene are SGHKS and YYEKEE (reference sequence). This CDR3 comprises 14 residues. CDR3 DNA: TGTGCCAGCAGCGGAACTAGCGGGTTCTACGAGCAGTACTTC. It encodes CASSGTSGFYEQYF.

The chain combines TRBV2 with TRBJ2-5, with D unclear. The CDR3 has 13 amino acids. Trimming shortened V by 4 bases and J by 9 bases, and 15 bases separated the two germline ends. Germline V CDR1 and CDR2: SNHLY, FYNNEI. CDR3 loop: CASSGATGSAQYF. The CDR3 DNA sequence: TGTGCCAGCAGTGGAGCGACTGGGTCGGCCCAGTACTTC.

The chain couples TRBV5-4 to TRBJ1-3, with TRBD1 as a possible D gene (5 bases). The V gene's germline CDR1 is SGHNT and CDR2 YYREEE (reference sequence). Trimming took off 1 base at V and 2 bases at J, with 7 bases between the two ends. This CDR3 is built from 14 residues. DNA of the CDR3: TGTGCCAGCAGCTTGCCAGGGACTGGAAACACCATATATTTT. This gives the protein CASSLPGTGNTIYF.

V and J are TRBV5-1 and TRBJ1-2; D unclear. Germline loops: CDR1 SGHRS, CDR2 YFSETQ. V was pared by 6 bases and J by 0 bases, with 15 bases between. The CDR3 is 15 residues long. Here the CDR3 reads CASTSSGLTNYGYTF. The CDR3 DNA is TGCGCCAGCACCTCCTCTGGACTGACTAACTATGGCTACACCTTC.

CDR3 sequence (DNA): TGTGCCAGCAGCTTAAGCCGCCCAGATACGCAGTATTTT. Amino acid sequence: CASSLSRPDTQYF. V gene TRBV5-4 combines with J gene TRBJ2-3; D not certain. In germline, CDR1 is SGHNT, CDR2 YYREEE (reference sequence). CDR3 length equals 13 residues. The V end was cut by 2 bases, the J end by 4 bases, with 8 bases between.

This clone came up a few times. The rearrangement uses TRBV5-4 and TRBJ2-2; TRBD2 might be the D (5 bases). Trimming stripped 4 bases from V and 2 bases from J, with 18 bases between. The CDR3 is 17 amino acids. Germline assignment: CDR1 SGHNT and CDR2 YYREEE (reference sequence). CDR3 DNA sequence: TGTGCCAGCAGCCCGGCAGGACGGGGTATTAACACCGGGGAGCTGTTTTTT. Translated, it gives CASSPAGRGINTGELFF. The full variable domain, with the rest looked up from reference TRBV5-4 and TRBJ2-2, is ETGVTQSPTHLIKTRGQQVTLRCSSQSGHNTVSWYQQALGQGPQFIFQYYREEENGRGNFPPRFSGLQFPNYSSELNVNALELDDSALYLCASSPAGRGINTGELFFGEGSRLTVL.

V is TRBV27 and J is TRBJ2-3; D ambiguous. Germline-derived CDR1 and CDR2 are MNHEY and SMNVEV (reference sequence). Trimming removed 7 bases from V and 4 bases from J, with 6 bases in between. CDR3 length equals 11 residues. The DNA of the CDR3 is TGTGCCAGCACCGAGGCAGATACGCAGTATTTT. It translates to CASTEADTQYF.

The V call is TRBV27, the J call TRBJ1-1; TRBD1 might be the D (6 bases). Trimming left V 6 bases short and J 0 bases short, with 11 bases between. Germline V gene sequence: CDR1 MNHEY, CDR2 SMNVEV (reference sequence). The CDR3 contains 14 residues. In nucleotides, the CDR3 is TGTGCCAGCAGACCCGGACAGTTGAACACTGAAGCTTTCTTT. It specifies CASRPGQLNTEAFF.

This rearrangement joins TRBV19 to TRBJ1-1, with D unresolved. CDR3 length equals 15 residues. Trimming took 2 bases from V and 1 from J, leaving 11 bases between them. The germline gives CDR1 LNHDA, CDR2 SQIVND (reference sequence). In DNA, the CDR3 is TGTGCCAGTAGTATACTCCCACGAGGGAACACTGAAGCTTTCTTT. Amino acids: CASSILPRGNTEAFF.

The V gene is TRBV19, the J gene TRBJ2-1, with D possibly TRBD1 on 6 matching bases. The germline gives CDR1 LNHDA, CDR2 SQIVND (reference sequence). With 6 bases removed from V and 0 bases from J, the gap between germline ends came to 15 bases. This CDR3 has 16 amino acids. CDR3 residues: CASRYQGSFSYNEQFF. The CDR3 bases are TGTGCCAGTAGATATCAGGGGTCATTCTCCTACAATGAGCAGTTCTTC.

The V and J genes are TRBV4-1 and TRBJ1-2; D perhaps matches TRBD1 (5 bases). This CDR3 comprises 15 residues. Germline loops: CDR1 MGHRA, CDR2 YSYEKL. V shed 0 bases and J shed 8 bases, with 16 bases lying between them. The CDR3 loop is CASSQDRILTGGYTF. The CDR3 DNA sequence: TGCGCCAGCAGCCAAGATCGAATCCTCACAGGAGGCTACACCTTC.

This sequence joins TRBV6-5 and TRBJ1-1; TRBD1 aligns across 7 bases. Germline V gene data show CDR1 as MNHEY and CDR2 as SVGAGI. There are 12 residues in the CDR3. The V and J ends lost 7 bases and 10 bases, in that order; junction bases with no gene match: 9. CDR3 loop: CASTNRGFGAFF. The CDR3 nucleotides read TGTGCCAGCACCAACAGGGGTTTCGGAGCTTTCTTT.

V is TRBV28 and J is TRBJ1-2; tentative D call: TRBD1 (6 bases). The ends were cut back, 7 bases at V and 8 bases at J, with 17 bases in the middle. The CDR3 consists of 13 residues. Per the germline V gene, CDR1 is MDHEN and CDR2 is SYDVKM. CDR3 DNA: TGTGCCAGCACTATTGGGGGGGCAGGAGGCTACACCTTC. Translated, it gives CASTIGGAGGYTF.

The rearrangement uses TRBV7-3 and TRBJ1-2; the D gene is possibly TRBD1 (5 bases). The germline V gene encodes CDR1 SGHTA and CDR2 FQGTGA. Trimming left V 1 base short and J 5 bases short, with 8 bases between. This CDR3 region has 13 residues. CDR3 DNA sequence: TGTGCCAGCAGCTTAAAACAGGAGTATGGCTACACCTTC. Amino acids: CASSLKQEYGYTF.

V usage is TRBV6-6 and J usage is TRBJ1-1, with D possibly TRBD1 on 6 matching bases. V was clipped by 6 bases and J by 0 bases, with 11 bases between them. Germline CDR1 MNHNY, CDR2 SVGAGI (reference sequence). The CDR3 is 14 amino acids. Written as DNA, the CDR3 is TGTGCCAGCAGAATAACAGGGATGAACACTGAAGCTTTCTTT. Amino acid sequence: CASRITGMNTEAFF.

This clone has a handful of counts. This chain connects TRBV6-1 to TRBJ1-5, with no clear D. V was shortened by 2 bases and J by 4 bases, with 9 bases between the two germline ends. This CDR3 has 14 residues. Germline V lookup: CDR1 MNHNS, CDR2 SASEGT. The CDR3 DNA is TGTGCCAGCAGTGAAACCCCCAGAAATCAGCCCCAGCATTTT. It encodes CASSETPRNQPQHF.